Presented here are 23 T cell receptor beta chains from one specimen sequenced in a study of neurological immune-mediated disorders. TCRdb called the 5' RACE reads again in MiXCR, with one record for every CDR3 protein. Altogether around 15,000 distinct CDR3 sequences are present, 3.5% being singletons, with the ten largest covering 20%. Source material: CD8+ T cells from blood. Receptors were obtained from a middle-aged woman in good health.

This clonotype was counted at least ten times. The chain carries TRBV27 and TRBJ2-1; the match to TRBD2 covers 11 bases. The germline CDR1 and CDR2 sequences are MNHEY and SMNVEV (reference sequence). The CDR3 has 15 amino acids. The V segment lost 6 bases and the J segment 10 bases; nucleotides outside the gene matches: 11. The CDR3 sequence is CASRGVASGRTEQFF. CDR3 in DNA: TGTGCCAGCAGGGGGGTGGCTAGCGGGAGGACGGAGCAGTTCTTC.

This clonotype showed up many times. CDR3 coding DNA: TGTGCCAGCAGCCTATTTGACAGGGACGAGCAGTACTTC. This gives the protein CASSLFDRDEQYF. The chain combines TRBV7-6 with TRBJ2-7; 7 bases fit TRBD1. Germline-derived CDR1 and CDR2 are SGHVS and FNYEAQ. The ends lost 5 bases at V and 5 bases at J; junction bases unmatched: 6. This CDR3 comprises 13 residues.

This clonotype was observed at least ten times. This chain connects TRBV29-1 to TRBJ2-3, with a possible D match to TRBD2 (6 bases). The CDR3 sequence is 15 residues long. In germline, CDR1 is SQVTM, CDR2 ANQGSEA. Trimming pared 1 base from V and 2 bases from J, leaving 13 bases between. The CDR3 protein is CSVEAGVATTDTQYF. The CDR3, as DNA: TGCAGCGTTGAAGCGGGGGTAGCGACCACAGATACGCAGTATTTT.

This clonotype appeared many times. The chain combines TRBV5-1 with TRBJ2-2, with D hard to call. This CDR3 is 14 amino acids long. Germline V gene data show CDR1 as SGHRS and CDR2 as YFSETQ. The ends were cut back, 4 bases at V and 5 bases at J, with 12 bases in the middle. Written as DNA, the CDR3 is TGCGCCAGCAGCCCCCTTGTGGAGACCGGGGAGCTGTTTTTT. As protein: CASSPLVETGELFF. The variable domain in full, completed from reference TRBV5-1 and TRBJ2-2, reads KAGVTQTPRYLIKTRGQQVTLSCSPISGHRSVSWYQQTPGQGLQFLFEYFSETQRNKGNFPGRFSGRQFSNSRSEMNVSTLELGDSALYLCASSPLVETGELFFGEGSRLTVL.

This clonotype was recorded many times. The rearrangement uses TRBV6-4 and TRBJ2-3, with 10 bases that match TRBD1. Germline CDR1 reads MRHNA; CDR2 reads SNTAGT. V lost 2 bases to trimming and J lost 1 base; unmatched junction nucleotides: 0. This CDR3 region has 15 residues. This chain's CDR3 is CASSDGTGGTDTQYF. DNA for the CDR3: TGTGCCAGCAGTGACGGGACAGGGGGCACAGATACGCAGTATTTT.

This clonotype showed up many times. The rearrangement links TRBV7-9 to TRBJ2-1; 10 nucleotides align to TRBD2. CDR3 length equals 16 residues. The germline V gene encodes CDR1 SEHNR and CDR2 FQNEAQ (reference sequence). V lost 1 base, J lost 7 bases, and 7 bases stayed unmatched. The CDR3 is CASSLVSGRAWNEQFF. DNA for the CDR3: TGTGCCAGCAGCTTAGTAAGCGGGAGGGCCTGGAATGAGCAGTTCTTC.

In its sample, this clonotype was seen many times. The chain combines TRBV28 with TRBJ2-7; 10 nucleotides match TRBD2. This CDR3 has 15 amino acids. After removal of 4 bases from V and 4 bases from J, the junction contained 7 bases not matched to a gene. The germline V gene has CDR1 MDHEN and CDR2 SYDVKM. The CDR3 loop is CASSYRSSGSYEQYF. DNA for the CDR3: TGTGCCAGCAGTTATCGGTCTAGCGGGAGTTACGAGCAGTACTTC.

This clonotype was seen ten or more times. Written as DNA, the CDR3 is TGTGCCAGCAGTTTAACCCAAACGGGACGCTATGGCTACACCTTC. Protein sequence: CASSLTQTGRYGYTF. The chain carries TRBV27 and TRBJ1-2; D is possibly TRBD1 (5 bases). The CDR3 contains 15 residues. From germline, CDR1 is MNHEY and CDR2 SMNVEV (reference sequence). Trimming took 2 bases from V and 4 from J, leaving 14 bases between them.

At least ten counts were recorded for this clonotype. The CDR3 sequence is CASSWTSGRAITDTQYF. The CDR3 coding sequence is TGTGCCAGCAGCTGGACTAGCGGGAGGGCCATAACAGATACGCAGTATTTT. The chain joins TRBV12-3 or TRBV12-4 to TRBJ2-3, with 15 nucleotides matching TRBD2. The V and J ends lost 6 bases and 3 bases, in that order; junction bases with no gene match: 7. This CDR3 is 17 amino acids long.

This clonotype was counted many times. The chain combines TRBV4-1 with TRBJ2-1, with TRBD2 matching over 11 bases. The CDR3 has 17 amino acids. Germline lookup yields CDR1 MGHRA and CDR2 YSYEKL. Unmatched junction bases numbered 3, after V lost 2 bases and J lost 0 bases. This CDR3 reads CASSQYTSGSSYNEQFF. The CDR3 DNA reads TGCGCCAGCAGCCAATATACTAGCGGGAGCTCCTACAATGAGCAGTTCTTC.

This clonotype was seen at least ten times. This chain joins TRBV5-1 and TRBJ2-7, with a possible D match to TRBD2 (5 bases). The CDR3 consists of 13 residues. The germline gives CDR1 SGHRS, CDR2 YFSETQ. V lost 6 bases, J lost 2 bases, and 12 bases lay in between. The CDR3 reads CASTGNSPYEQYF. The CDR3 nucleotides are TGCGCCAGCACGGGGAACAGCCCCTACGAGCAGTACTTC.

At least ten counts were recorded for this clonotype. The CDR3 reads CASSSWGTGTEAFF. Here the CDR3 DNA reads TGTGCCAGCAGTTCCTGGGGAACGGGGACTGAAGCTTTCTTT. The chain links TRBV27 to TRBJ1-1, with no clear D. The V end was cut by 4 bases, the J end by 5 bases, with 14 bases between. This CDR3 is built from 14 residues. Germline CDR1 MNHEY, CDR2 SMNVEV (reference sequence).

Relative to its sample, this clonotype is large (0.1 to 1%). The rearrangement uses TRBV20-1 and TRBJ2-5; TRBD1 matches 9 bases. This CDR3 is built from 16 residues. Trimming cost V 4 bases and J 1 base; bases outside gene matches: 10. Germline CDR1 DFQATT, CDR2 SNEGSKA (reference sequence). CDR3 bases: TGCAGTGCTAAGCGCCCGGGACAGGGTCTCCAAGAGACCCAGTACTTC. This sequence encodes CSAKRPGQGLQETQYF.

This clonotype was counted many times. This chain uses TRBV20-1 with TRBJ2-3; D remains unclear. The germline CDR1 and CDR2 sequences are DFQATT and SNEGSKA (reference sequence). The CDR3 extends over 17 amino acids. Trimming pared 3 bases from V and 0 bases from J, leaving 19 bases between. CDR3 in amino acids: CSASSLKGLSSTDTQYF. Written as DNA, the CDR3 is TGCAGTGCTAGTTCATTAAAGGGATTGTCTAGCACAGATACGCAGTATTTT.

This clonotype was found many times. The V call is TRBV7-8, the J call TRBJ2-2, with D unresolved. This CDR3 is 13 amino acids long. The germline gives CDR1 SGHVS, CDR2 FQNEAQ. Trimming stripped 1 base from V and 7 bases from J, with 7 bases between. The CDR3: CASSLGGIGELFF. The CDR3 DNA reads TGTGCCAGCAGCTTAGGAGGCATCGGGGAGCTGTTTTTT.

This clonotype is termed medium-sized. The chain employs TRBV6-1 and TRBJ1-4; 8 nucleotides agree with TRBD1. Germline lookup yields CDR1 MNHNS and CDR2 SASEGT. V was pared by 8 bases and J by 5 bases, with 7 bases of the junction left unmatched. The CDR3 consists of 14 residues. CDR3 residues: CASGTGTGNEKLFF. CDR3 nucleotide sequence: TGTGCCAGCGGAACCGGGACAGGCAATGAAAAACTGTTTTTT.

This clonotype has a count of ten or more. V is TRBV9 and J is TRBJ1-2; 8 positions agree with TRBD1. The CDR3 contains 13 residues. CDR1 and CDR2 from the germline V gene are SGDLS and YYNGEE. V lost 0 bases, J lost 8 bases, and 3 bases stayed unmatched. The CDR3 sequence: CASSVDRGGGYTF. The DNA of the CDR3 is TGTGCCAGCAGCGTAGACAGGGGGGGAGGCTACACCTTC.

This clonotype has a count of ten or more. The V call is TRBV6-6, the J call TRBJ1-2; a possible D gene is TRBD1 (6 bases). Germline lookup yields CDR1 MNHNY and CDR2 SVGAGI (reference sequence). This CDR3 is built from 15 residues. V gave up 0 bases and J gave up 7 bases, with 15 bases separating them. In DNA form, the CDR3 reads TGTGCCAGCAGTTACTCTGAGGGGGGCAGGGCTGGCTACACCTTC. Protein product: CASSYSEGGRAGYTF.

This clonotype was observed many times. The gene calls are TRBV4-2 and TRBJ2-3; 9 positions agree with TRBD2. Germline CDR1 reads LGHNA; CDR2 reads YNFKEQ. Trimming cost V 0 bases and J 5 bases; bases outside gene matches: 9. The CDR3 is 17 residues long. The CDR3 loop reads CASSQDWAGGPGDTQYF. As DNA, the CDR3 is TGTGCCAGCAGCCAAGATTGGGCGGGAGGGCCAGGAGATACGCAGTATTTT.

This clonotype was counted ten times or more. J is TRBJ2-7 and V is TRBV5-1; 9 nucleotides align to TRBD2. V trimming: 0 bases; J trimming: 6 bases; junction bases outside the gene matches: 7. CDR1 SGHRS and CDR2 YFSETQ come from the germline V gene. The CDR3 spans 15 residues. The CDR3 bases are TGCGCCAGCAGCTTGGAGGGCGGGAGGGCGGCCGAGCAGTACTTC. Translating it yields CASSLEGGRAAEQYF.

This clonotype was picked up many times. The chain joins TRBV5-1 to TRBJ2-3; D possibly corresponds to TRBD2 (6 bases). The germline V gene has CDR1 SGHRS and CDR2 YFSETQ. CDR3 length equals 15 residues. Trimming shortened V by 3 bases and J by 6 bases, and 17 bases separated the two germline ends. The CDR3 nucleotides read TGCGCCAGCAGCTCGACGGGGACTCTTCCCGATACGCAGTATTTT. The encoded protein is CASSSTGTLPDTQYF.

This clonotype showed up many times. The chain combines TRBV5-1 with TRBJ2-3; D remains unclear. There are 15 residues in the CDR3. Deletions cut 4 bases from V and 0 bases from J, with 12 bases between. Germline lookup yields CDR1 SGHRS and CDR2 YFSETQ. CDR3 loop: CASSPPALSTDTQYF. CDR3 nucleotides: TGCGCCAGCAGCCCGCCTGCATTGAGCACAGATACGCAGTATTTT.

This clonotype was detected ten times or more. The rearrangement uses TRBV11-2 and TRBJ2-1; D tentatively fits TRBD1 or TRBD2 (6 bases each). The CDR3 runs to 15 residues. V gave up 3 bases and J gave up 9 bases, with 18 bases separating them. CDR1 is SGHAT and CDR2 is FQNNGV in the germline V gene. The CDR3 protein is CASSLGPVTGAEQFF. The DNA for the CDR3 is TGTGCCAGCAGCTTGGGACCTGTCACGGGGGCTGAGCAGTTCTTC.